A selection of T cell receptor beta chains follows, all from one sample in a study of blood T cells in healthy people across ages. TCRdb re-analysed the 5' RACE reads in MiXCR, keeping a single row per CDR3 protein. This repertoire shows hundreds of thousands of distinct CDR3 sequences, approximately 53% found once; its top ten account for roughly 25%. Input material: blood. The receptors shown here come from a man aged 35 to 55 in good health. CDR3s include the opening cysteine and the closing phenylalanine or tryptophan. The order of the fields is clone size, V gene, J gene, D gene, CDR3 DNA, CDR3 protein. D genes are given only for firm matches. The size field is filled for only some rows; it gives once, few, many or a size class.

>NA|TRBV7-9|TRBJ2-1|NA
TGTGCCAGCAGCCAACTAAGCTCCTACAATGAGCAGTTCTTC
CASSQLSSYNEQFF
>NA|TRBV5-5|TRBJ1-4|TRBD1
TGTGCCAGCAGCCTTCGGGACAGTGAGGGAAAACTGTTTTTT
CASSLRDSEGKLFF
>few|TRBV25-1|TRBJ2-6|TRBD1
TGTGCCAGCAGTACAGGGGGCATTGGGGCCAACGTCCTGACTTTC
CASSTGGIGANVLTF
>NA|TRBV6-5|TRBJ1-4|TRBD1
TGTGCCAGCACTAAACGGGACAGGGGGCAGAATGAAAAACTGTTTTTT
CASTKRDRGQNEKLFF
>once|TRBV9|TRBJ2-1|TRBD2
TGTGCCAGCAGCGTAAAACTAGCGAGGGAGACCCAGTTCTTC
CASSVKLARETQFF
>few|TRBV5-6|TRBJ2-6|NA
TGTGCCAGCAGTTTGAGTGGGATACTAAGGGCCAACGTCCTGACTTTC
CASSLSGILRANVLTF
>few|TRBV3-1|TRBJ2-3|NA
TGTGCCAGCAGCCAAGATCATGGGGGGACAGATACGCAGTATTTT
CASSQDHGGTDTQYF
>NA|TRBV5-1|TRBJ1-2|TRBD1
TGCGCCAGCAGCCATACCGGGACAGGGAACTATGGCTACACCTTC
CASSHTGTGNYGYTF
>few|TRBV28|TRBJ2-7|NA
TGTGCCAGCAGTCCGCCGGGGACGGTTCACTACGAGCAGTACTTC
CASSPPGTVHYEQYF
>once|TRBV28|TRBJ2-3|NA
TGTGCCAGCAGGGCGACAGGGGCGGGGGTAGATACGCAGTATTTT
CASRATGAGVDTQYF
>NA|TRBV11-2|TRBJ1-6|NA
TGTGCCAGCAGCCCCCAGGGGAGCTCACCCCTCCACTTT
CASSPQGSSPLHF
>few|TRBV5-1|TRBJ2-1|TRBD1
TGCGCCAGCAGCTCCCTTTTGGGACAGGGGTCCGGGGATGAGCAGTTCTTC
CASSSLLGQGSGDEQFF
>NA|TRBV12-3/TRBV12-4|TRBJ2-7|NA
TGTGCCAGCAGGCCTTCCGGGACATACTACGAGCAGTACTTC
CASRPSGTYYEQYF
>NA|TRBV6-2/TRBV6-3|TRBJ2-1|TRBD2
TGTGCCAGCACCTTAAAGAGCGGGAGTTACAATGAGCAGTTCTTC
CASTLKSGSYNEQFF
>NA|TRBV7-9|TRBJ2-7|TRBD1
TGTGCCAGCAGCTTAGATTACAGGGGATACTACGAGCAGTACTTC
CASSLDYRGYYEQYF
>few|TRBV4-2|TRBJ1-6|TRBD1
TGTGCCAGCAGCCAAGATCCCGGACAGGGGGCGGCACCCCTCCACTTT
CASSQDPGQGAAPLHF
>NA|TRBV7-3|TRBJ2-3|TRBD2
TGTGCCAGCAGCTTAAGGACTAGCGGGAATGCAGATACGCAGTATTTT
CASSLRTSGNADTQYF
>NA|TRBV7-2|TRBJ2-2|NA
TGTGCCAGCAGCTTAAGGGGGACACCGAACACCGGGGAGCTGTTTTTT
CASSLRGTPNTGELFF
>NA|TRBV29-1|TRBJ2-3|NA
TGCAGCGTTGAAGGGAGAGTAGGCACAGATACGCAGTATTTT
CSVEGRVGTDTQYF
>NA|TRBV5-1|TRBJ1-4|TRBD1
TGCGCCAGCAGCTCTCAGGGGGCCTCGGATGAAAAACTGTTTTTT
CASSSQGASDEKLFF
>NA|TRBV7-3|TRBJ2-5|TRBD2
TGTGCCAGCAGCCCCGCCGGGCTAGCGGGAGTAGGGAGAGAGACCCAGTACTTC
CASSPAGLAGVGRETQYF
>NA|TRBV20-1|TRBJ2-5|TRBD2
TGCAGTGCTATCGGGACTAGCGGGGGAGTTCAAGAGACCCAGTACTTC
CSAIGTSGGVQETQYF
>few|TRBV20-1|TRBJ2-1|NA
TGCAGTGCCAACCAAATATATCCCCAAATGGAGTTCTTC
CSANQIYPQMEFF
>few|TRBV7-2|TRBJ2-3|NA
TGTGCCAGCAGCTTTTTGGGAGGTCCGACGTTATGGGACACAGATACGCAGTATTTT
CASSFLGGPTLWDTDTQYF
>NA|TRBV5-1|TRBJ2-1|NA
TGCGCCAGCAGCTTGGAGTGGTCCAGCGATGAGCAGTTCTTC
CASSLEWSSDEQFF
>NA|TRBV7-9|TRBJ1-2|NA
TGTGCCAGCAGCGGGAACAGGGTAGCTTACACCTTC
CASSGNRVAYTF
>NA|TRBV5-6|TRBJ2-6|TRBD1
TGTGCCAGCAATCTTGGGACAGGGGTTACTGGGGCCAACGTCCTGACTTTC
CASNLGTGVTGANVLTF
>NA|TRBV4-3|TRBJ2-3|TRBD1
TGCGCCAGCAGCCAGACAGGGGGGCGAGATACGCAGTATTTT
CASSQTGGRDTQYF
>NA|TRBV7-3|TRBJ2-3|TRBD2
TGTGCCAGCAGCTTAGAGGCTAGCGGGGGACGAGATACGCAGTATTTT
CASSLEASGGRDTQYF
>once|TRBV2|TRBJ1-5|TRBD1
TGTGCCAGCAGGCCGACAGGGTTCAATCAGCCCCAGCATTTT
CASRPTGFNQPQHF
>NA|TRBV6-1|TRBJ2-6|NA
TGTGCCAGCAGGAGGGACACAACCTCTGGGGCCAACGTCCTGACTTTC
CASRRDTTSGANVLTF
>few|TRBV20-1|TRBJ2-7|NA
TGCAGTGCTAGCGGGACTGAGAGCTCCTACGAGCAGTACTTC
CSASGTESSYEQYF
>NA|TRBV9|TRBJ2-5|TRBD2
TGTGCCAGCGCGGGAGGGGGGGCGATCCAAGAGACCCAGTACTTC
CASAGGGAIQETQYF
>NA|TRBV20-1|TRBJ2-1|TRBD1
TGCAGTGCTGAGACCGGGACAGGGATCTACAATGAGCAGTTCTTC
CSAETGTGIYNEQFF
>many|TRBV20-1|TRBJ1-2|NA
TGCAGTGCTAGAGACACAGGGAGAGACTATGGCTACACCTTC
CSARDTGRDYGYTF
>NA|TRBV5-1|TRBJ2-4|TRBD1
TGCGCCAGCAGCTTCGACAGGGGGAGGTCCTACAATGAGCAGTACTTC
CASSFDRGRSYNEQYF
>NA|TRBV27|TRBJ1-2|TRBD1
TGTGCCAGCAGACACGTCCCGGGACAGGGCTCGCAGGCCCAGCACGACTATGGCTACACCTTC
CASRHVPGQGSQAQHDYGYTF
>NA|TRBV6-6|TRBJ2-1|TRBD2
TGTGCCAGCAGTTACTCGGGGACTAGCGGGGCTCAGTTCTTC
CASSYSGTSGAQFF
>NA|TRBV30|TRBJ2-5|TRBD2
TGTGCCTGGAGTGGGTTAGCGGGGTTGCCAGAGACCCAGTACTTC
CAWSGLAGLPETQYF
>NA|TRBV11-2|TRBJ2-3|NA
TGTGCCAGCAGCTTAGGCCGGCTAAACACCCGGGGGGATACGCAGTATTTT
CASSLGRLNTRGDTQYF
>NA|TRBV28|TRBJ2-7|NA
TGTGCCAGCTGGGGGGACAGCTCCTACGAGCAGTACTTC
CASWGDSSYEQYF
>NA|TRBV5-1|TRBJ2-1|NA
TGCGCCAGCAGCCGGGACACCCAATCTTACAATGAGCAGTTCTTC
CASSRDTQSYNEQFF
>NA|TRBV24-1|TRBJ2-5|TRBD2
TGTGCCACCAGTGATTTCACTAGCGGGCTGCAAGAGACCCAGTACTTC
CATSDFTSGLQETQYF
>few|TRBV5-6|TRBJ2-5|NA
TGTGCCAGCAGTTCTACTAGAGGGGGAGAGACCCAGTACTTC
CASSSTRGGETQYF
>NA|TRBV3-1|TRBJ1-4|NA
TGTGCCAGCAGCCCCCAGGTGGATGAAAAACTGTTTTTT
CASSPQVDEKLFF
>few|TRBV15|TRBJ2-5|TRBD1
TGTGCCACCAGCAGAGCGGGGACAGGGCAAGAGACCCAGTACTTC
CATSRAGTGQETQYF
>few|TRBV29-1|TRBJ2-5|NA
TGCAGCGTTGAAAGTAGCCTGGGTAGGGTCGGAGAGACCCAGTACTTC
CSVESSLGRVGETQYF
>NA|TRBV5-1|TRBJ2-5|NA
TGCGCCAGCAGCTTGGCCAGTGGCTGGGGGCAAGAGACCCAGTACTTC
CASSLASGWGQETQYF
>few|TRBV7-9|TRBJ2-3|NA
TGTGCCAGCAGGGAGAGGACAGATACGCAGTATTTT
CASRERTDTQYF
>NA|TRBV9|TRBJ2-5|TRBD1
TGTGCCAGCAGCCAACGACAGGGGCAAGAGACCCAGTACTTC
CASSQRQGQETQYF
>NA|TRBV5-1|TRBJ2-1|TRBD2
TGCGCCAGCAGCTTGACTAGCGGGGCCTTTAATGAGCAGTTCTTC
CASSLTSGAFNEQFF
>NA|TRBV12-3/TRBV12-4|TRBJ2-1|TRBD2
TGTGCCAGCAGTTTCGGGTTAGCGGGGCCGGACAATGAGCAGTTCTTC
CASSFGLAGPDNEQFF
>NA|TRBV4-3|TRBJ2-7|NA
TGCGCCAGCAGCCAAGAAGTGGGCCTTACGAGCTCCTACGAGCAGTACTTC
CASSQEVGLTSSYEQYF
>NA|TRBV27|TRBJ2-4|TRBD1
TGTGCCAGCAGTGCGTCTACAGGGGGCGTATGGGACATTCAGTACTTC
CASSASTGGVWDIQYF
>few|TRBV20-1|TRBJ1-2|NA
TGCAGTGCTATAGCCCCTTATGGCCCCTATGGCTACACCTTC
CSAIAPYGPYGYTF
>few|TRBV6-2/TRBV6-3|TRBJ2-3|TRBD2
TGTGCCAGCACCACCGGGACTAGCGGGACCCAAGGGGATACGCAGTATTTT
CASTTGTSGTQGDTQYF
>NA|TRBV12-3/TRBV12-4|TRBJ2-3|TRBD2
TGTGCCAGCAATCCGCTAGCGGGCACAGATACGCAGTATTTT
CASNPLAGTDTQYF